This T cell receptor beta chain was documented in a study of CD8+CD57+ T cells in acquired aplastic anemia. This clonotype was recorded a few times. Its antigen is undetermined. General observations from the study: Shared by patients and controls, 25 to 30 CD8+ CDR3s were abundant in patients. CD8+ Simpson's diversity did not differ significantly between patients and controls.

It was genomic DNA that served as the template for profiling TCR beta VDJ and CDR3. One entry per CDR3 protein, called by TCRdb with MiXCR from the reads. The data show about 220,000 distinct CDR3 sequences, roughly 35% seen once. Germline CDR1 and CDR2: SNHLY and FYNNEI. V was clipped by 6 bases and J by 6 bases, with 5 bases between them. The CDR3 covers 11 residues. The sequenced material came from sorted CD4+, CD8+, or CD8+CD57+ T cells (not recorded which) from PBMCs. The chain has TRBV2 and TRBJ2-2; the D is unclear. The clonotype comes from a human donor in good health, serving as a control. CDR3 sequence (DNA): TGTGCCAGCAGGGGGTCCGGGGAGCTGTTTTTT. Protein sequence: CASRGSGELFF.